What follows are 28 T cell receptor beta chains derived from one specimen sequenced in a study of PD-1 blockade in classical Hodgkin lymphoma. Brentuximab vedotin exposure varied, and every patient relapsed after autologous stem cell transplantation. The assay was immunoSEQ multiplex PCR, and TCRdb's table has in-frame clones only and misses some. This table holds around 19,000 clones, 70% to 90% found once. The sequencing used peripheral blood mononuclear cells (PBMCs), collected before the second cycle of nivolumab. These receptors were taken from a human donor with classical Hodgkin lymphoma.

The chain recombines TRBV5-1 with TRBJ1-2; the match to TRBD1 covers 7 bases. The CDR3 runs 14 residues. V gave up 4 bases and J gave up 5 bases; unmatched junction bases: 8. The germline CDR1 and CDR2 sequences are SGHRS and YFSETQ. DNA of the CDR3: TGCGCCAGCAGCCAGGGGGAGACAGGGTATGGCTACACCTTC. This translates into CASSQGETGYGYTF. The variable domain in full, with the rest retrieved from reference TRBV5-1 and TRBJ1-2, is KAGVTQTPRYLIKTRGQQVTLSCSPISGHRSVSWYQQTPGQGLQFLFEYFSETQRNKGNFPGRFSGRQFSNSRSEMNVSTLELGDSALYLCASSQGETGYGYTFGSGTRLTVV.

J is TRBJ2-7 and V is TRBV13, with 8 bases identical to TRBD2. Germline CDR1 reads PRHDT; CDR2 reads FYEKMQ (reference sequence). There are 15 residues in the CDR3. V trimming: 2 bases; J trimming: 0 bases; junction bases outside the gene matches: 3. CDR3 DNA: TGTGCCAGCAGCTTATTTGCGGGGGGCTCCTACGAGCAGTACTTC. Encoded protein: CASSLFAGGSYEQYF.

In DNA, the CDR3 is TGTGCCAGCAGCGTGGGGACTCTGAACACTGAAGCTTTCTTT. This translates into CASSVGTLNTEAFF. The rearrangement uses TRBV9 and TRBJ1-1; D perhaps matches TRBD1 (5 bases). The CDR3 sequence is 14 residues long. CDR1 and CDR2 (germline): SGDLS, YYNGEE. V lost 2 bases to trimming and J lost 0 bases, with 8 bases between them.

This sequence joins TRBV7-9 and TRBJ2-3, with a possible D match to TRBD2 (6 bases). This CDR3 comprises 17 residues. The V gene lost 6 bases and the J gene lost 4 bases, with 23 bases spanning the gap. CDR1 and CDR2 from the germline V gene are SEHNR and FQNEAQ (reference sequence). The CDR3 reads CASSSQLLRLVPDTQYF. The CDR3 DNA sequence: TGTGCCAGCAGTTCCCAATTACTCAGACTAGTCCCAGATACGCAGTATTTT.

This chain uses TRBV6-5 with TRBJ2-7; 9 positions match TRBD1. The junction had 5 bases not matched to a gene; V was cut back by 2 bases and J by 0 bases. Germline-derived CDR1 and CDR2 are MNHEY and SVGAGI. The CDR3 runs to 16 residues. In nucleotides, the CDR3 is TGTGCCAGCAGTTACGCTTCGGGACAGGGCTCCTACGAGCAGTACTTC. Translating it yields CASSYASGQGSYEQYF.

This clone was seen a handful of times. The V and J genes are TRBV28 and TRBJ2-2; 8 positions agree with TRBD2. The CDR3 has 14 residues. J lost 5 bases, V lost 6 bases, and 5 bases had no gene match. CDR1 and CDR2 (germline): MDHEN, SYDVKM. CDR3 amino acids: CASRVAGTTGELFF. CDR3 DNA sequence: TGTGCCAGCAGGGTAGCGGGGACTACCGGGGAGCTGTTTTTT.

The CDR3 DNA reads TGTGCCAGCCGAAATGGGGCCTCAGGGGGGAATGAGCAGTTCTTC. Protein sequence: CASRNGASGGNEQFF. V is TRBV6-6 and J is TRBJ2-1; TRBD1 is a possible D gene (7 bases). The germline V gene has CDR1 MNHNY and CDR2 SVGAGI (reference sequence). V lost 8 bases, J lost 7 bases, and 21 bases lay in between. CDR3 length: 15 residues.

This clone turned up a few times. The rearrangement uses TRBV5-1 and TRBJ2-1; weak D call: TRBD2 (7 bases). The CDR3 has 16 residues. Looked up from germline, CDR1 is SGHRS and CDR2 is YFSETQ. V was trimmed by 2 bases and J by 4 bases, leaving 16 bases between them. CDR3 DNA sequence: TGCGCCAGCAGCTTCTTGACGGGGGGCAAGTACAATGAGCAGTTCTTC. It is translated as CASSFLTGGKYNEQFF.

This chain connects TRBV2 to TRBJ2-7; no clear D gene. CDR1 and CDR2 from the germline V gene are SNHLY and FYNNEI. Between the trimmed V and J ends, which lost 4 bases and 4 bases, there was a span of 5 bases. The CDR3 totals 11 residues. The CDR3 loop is CASSAKYEQYF. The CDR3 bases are TGTGCCAGCAGTGCTAAATACGAGCAGTACTTC.

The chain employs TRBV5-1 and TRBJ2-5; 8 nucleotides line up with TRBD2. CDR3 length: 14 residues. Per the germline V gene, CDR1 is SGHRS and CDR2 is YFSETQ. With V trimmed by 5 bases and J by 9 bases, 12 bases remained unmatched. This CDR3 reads CASSERVAGTPQYF. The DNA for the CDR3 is TGCGCCAGCAGTGAGAGGGTAGCGGGGACGCCCCAGTACTTC.

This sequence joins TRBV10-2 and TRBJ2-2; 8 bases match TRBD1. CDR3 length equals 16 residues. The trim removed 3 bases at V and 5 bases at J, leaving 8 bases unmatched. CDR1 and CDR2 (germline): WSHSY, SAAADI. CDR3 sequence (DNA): TGCGCCAGCAGTGACAGGAGGCAGGGGGCAACCGGGGAGCTGTTTTTT. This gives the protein CASSDRRQGATGELFF.

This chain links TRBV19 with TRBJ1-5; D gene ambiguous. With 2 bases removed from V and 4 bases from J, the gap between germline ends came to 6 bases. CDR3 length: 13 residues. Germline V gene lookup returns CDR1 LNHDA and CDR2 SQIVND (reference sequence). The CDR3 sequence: CASSISGNQPQHF. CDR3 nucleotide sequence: TGTGCCAGTAGTATATCCGGTAATCAGCCCCAGCATTTT. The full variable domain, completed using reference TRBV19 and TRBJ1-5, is DGGITQSPKYLFRKEGQNVTLSCEQNLNHDAMYWYRQDPGQGLRLIYYSQIVNDFQKGDIAEGYSVSREKKESFPLTVTSAQKNPTAFYLCASSISGNQPQHFGDGTRLSIL.

The CDR3 is CASSIVVGGLAKNIQYF. CDR3 nucleotides: TGTGCCAGTAGTATAGTTGTGGGGGGCCTAGCCAAAAACATTCAGTACTTC. The chain combines TRBV19 with TRBJ2-4, with D perhaps being TRBD1 or TRBD2 (6 bases each). Germline loops: CDR1 LNHDA, CDR2 SQIVND (reference sequence). The CDR3 runs to 17 residues. Trimming took 1 base from V and 0 from J, leaving 13 bases between them.

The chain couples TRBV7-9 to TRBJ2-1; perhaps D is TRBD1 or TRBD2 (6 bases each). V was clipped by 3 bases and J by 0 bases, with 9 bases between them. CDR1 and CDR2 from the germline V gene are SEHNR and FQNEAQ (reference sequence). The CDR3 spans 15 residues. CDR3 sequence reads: CASSLEGGSYNEQFF. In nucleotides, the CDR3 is TGTGCCAGCAGCTTGGAGGGGGGCTCCTACAATGAGCAGTTCTTC.

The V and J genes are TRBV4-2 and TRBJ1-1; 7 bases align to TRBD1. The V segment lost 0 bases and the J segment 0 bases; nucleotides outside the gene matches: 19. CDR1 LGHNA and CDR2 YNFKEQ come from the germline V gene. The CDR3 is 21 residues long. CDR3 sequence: CASSQDSNAQGILRLNTEAFF. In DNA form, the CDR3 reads TGTGCCAGCAGCCAAGACTCCAACGCACAGGGGATTCTTCGGCTGAACACTGAAGCTTTCTTT.

The CDR3 reads CASSAQRDRDSGNTIYF. CDR3 DNA: TGTGCCAGCAGTGCACAACGGGACAGGGACTCTGGAAACACCATATATTTT. The V gene is TRBV25-1, the J gene TRBJ1-3, with TRBD1 identical over 9 bases. V was clipped by 4 bases and J by 0 bases; unmatched bases: 7. Germline-derived CDR1 and CDR2 are MGHDK and SYGVNS. The CDR3 covers 17 residues.

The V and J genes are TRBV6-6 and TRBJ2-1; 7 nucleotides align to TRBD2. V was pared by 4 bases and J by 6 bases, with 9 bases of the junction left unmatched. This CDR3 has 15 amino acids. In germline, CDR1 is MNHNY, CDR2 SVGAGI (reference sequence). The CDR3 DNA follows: TGTGCCAGCAGTTCTCCTGGGGGGGTGAGCAATGAGCAGTTCTTC. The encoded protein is CASSSPGGVSNEQFF.

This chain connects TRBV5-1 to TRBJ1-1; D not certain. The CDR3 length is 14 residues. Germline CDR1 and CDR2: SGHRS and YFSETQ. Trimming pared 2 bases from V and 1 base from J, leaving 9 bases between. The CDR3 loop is CASSFGPANTEAFF. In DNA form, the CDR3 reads TGCGCCAGCAGCTTCGGACCAGCGAACACTGAAGCTTTCTTT.

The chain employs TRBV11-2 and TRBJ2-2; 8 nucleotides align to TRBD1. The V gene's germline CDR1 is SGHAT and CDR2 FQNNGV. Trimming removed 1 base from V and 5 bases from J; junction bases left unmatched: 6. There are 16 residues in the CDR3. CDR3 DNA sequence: TGTGCCAGCAGCTTAGCAAGGACAGGGCAAACCGGGGAGCTGTTTTTT. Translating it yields CASSLARTGQTGELFF. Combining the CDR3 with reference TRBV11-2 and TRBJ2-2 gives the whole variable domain EAGVAQSPRYKIIEKRQSVAFWCNPISGHATLYWYQQILGQGPKLLIQFQNNGVVDDSQLPKDRFSAERLKGVDSTLKIQPAKLEDSAVYLCASSLARTGQTGELFFGEGSRLTVL.

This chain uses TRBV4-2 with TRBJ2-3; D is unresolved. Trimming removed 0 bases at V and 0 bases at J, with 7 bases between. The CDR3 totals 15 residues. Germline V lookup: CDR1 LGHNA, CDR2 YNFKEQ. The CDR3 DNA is TGTGCCAGCAGCCAAGAACAGCTAAGCACAGATACGCAGTATTTT. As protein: CASSQEQLSTDTQYF.

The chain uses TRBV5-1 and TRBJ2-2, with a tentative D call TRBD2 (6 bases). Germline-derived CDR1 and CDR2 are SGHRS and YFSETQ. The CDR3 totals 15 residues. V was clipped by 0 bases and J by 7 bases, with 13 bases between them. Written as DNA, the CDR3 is TGCGCCAGCAGCTTGGCAGGGACTGATGTCGGGGAGCTGTTTTTT. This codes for CASSLAGTDVGELFF.

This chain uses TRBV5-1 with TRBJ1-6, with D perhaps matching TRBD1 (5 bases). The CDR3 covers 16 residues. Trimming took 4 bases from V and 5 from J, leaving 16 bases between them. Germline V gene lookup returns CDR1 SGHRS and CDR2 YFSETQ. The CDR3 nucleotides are TGCGCCAGCAGCCTGAAACCCGGACAAGATAATTCACCCCTCCACTTT. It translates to CASSLKPGQDNSPLHF.

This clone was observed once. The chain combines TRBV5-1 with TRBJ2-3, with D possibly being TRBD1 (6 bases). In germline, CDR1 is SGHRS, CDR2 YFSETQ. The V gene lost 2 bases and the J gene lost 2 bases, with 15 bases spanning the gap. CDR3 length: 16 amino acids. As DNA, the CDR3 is TGCGCCAGCAGCTTACAGGGTTTGGGGGCCACAGATACGCAGTATTTT. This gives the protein CASSLQGLGATDTQYF. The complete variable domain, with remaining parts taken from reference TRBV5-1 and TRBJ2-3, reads KAGVTQTPRYLIKTRGQQVTLSCSPISGHRSVSWYQQTPGQGLQFLFEYFSETQRNKGNFPGRFSGRQFSNSRSEMNVSTLELGDSALYLCASSLQGLGATDTQYFGPGTRLTVL.

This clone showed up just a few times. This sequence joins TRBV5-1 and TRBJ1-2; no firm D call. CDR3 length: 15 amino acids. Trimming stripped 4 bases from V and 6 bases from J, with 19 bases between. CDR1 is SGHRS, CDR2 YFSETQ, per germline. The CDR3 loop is CASSTQQPGLDGYTF. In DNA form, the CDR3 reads TGCGCCAGCAGCACACAACAGCCCGGGTTGGATGGCTACACCTTC.

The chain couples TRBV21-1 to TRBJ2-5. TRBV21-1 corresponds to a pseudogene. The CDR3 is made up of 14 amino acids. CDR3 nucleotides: TGTGCCAGCAGCTTCCGGACGGCCCAAGAGACCCAGTACTTC. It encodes CASSFRTAQETQYF.

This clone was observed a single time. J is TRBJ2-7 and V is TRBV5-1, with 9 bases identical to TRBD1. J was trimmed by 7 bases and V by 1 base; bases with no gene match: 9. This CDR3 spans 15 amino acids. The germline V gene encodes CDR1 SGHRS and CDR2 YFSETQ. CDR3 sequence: CASSLKGQGEGEQYF. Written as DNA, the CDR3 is TGCGCCAGCAGCTTGAAGGGACAGGGAGAAGGAGAGCAGTACTTC.

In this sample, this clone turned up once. CDR3 sequence: CASTGPSLAGTDTQYF. The CDR3 DNA follows: TGTGCCAGCACCGGACCTTCCCTAGCCGGCACAGATACGCAGTATTTT. This chain joins TRBV9 and TRBJ2-3, with D possibly being TRBD2 (5 bases). The V gene lost 6 bases and the J gene lost 1 base, with 18 bases spanning the gap. Germline lookup yields CDR1 SGDLS and CDR2 YYNGEE. The CDR3 sequence is 16 residues long. The full variable domain, with the rest looked up from reference TRBV9 and TRBJ2-3, is DSGVTQTPKHLITATGQRVTLRCSPRSGDLSVYWYQQSLDQGLQFLIQYYNGEERAKGNILERFSAQQFPDLHSELNLSSLELGDSALYFCASTGPSLAGTDTQYFGPGTRLTVL.

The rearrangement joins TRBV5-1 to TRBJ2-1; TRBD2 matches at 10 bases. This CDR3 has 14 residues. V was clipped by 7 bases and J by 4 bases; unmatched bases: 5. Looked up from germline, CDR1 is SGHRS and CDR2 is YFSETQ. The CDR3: CASGASGGYNEQFF. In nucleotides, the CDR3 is TGCGCCAGCGGCGCTAGCGGGGGATACAATGAGCAGTTCTTC.